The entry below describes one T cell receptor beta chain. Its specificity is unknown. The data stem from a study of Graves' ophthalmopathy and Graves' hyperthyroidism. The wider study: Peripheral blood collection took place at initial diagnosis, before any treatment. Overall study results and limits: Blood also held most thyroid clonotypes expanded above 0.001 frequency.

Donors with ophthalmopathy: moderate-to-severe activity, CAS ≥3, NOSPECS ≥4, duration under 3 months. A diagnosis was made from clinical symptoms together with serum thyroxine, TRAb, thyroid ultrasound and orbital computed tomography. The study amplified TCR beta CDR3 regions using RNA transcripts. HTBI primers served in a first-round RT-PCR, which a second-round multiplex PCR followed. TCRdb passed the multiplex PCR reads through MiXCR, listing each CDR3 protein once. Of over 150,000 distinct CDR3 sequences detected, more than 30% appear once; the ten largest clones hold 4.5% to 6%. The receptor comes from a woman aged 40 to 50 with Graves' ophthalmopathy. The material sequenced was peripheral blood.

CDR3 bases: TGTGCCACCAGGAATAGACAGGCTAAGAACACTGAAGCTTTCTTT. This gives the protein CATRNRQAKNTEAFF. This sequence joins TRBV15 and TRBJ1-1; a weak D match, TRBD1 (6 bases). Trimming took 6 bases from V and 1 from J, leaving 15 bases between them. Germline CDR1 and CDR2: LNHNV and YYDKDF (reference sequence). The CDR3 runs to 15 residues. The complete variable domain, with remaining parts taken from reference TRBV15 and TRBJ1-1, reads DAMVIQNPRYQVTQFGKPVTLSCSQTLNHNVMYWYQQKSSQAPKLLFHYYDKDFNNEADTPDNFQSRRPNTSFCFLDIRSPGLGDTAMYLCATRNRQAKNTEAFFGQGTRLTVV.